This is a list of T cell receptor beta chains from one sample in a study of cytomegalovirus exposure and HLA in healthy donors. The protocol was immunoSEQ multiplex PCR, while the TCRdb copy is restricted to in-frame clones and leaves out a portion. The sample has about 200,000 clones, approximately 11% seen once. The sample taken for sequencing was PBMCs. Receptor source: a man aged 45-60 years in good health and CMV-seropositive. CDR3s include the opening cysteine and the closing phenylalanine or tryptophan. A D gene is named only where the DNA matches it firmly. Clone size is given for some rows only: seen once, a few or many times, or a class if the clone is expanded.

J gene,V gene,clone size,D gene,CDR3 protein,CDR3 DNA
TRBJ1-1,TRBV30,NA,NA,CAWSVQGATEAFF,TGTGCCTGGAGTGTACAAGGGGCGACTGAAGCTTTCTTT
TRBJ2-1,TRBV19,NA,NA,CASSTIYNEQFF,TGTGCCAGTAGTACTATCTACAATGAGCAGTTCTTC
TRBJ2-2,TRBV9,NA,NA,CASSGPSPVVGELFF,TGTGCCAGCAGCGGCCCGTCCCCGGTGGTCGGGGAGCTGTTTTTT
TRBJ2-1,TRBV28,few,TRBD2,CASSSMGLAGTDEQFF,TGTGCCAGCAGCTCTATGGGACTAGCGGGGACCGATGAGCAGTTCTTC
TRBJ1-1,TRBV7-8,NA,TRBD1,CASSPRGTGEVRNTEAFF,TGTGCCAGCAGCCCACGGGGGACAGGGGAGGTCAGGAACACTGAAGCTTTCTTT
TRBJ2-5,TRBV5-4,few,TRBD2,CASSILLAGTTGAQYF,TGTGCCAGCAGCATCCTACTAGCGGGGACAACTGGGGCCCAGTACTTC
TRBJ1-1,TRBV9,few,NA,CASSPPRVGEAFF,TGTGCCAGCAGCCCGCCCAGGGTGGGTGAAGCTTTCTTT
TRBJ1-5,TRBV27,few,NA,CASRQGYQPQHF,TGTGCCAGCAGACAGGGTTATCAGCCCCAGCATTTT
TRBJ1-1,TRBV5-4,NA,NA,CASSLEQEGTEAFF,TGTGCCAGCAGCTTGGAGCAGGAGGGGACTGAAGCTTTCTTT
TRBJ1-3,TRBV2,few,TRBD1,CASSEGQANTIYF,TGTGCCAGCAGTGAGGGACAGGCAAACACCATATATTTT
TRBJ1-6,TRBV27,NA,NA,CASSLGPTGSPLHF,TGTGCCAGCAGTTTAGGGCCGACGGGGTCACCCCTCCACTTT
TRBJ1-5,TRBV2,NA,NA,CASSSGEFTVDQPQHF,TGTGCCAGCAGTTCGGGTGAATTTACTGTGGATCAGCCCCAGCATTTT
TRBJ1-5,TRBV6-5,NA,NA,CASGHGGNQPQHF,TGTGCCAGTGGGCATGGTGGCAATCAGCCCCAGCATTTT
TRBJ2-1,TRBV11-3,NA,NA,CASSLDVRSYDNEQFF,TGTGCCAGCAGCTTAGATGTCAGGTCTTATGACAATGAGCAGTTCTTC
TRBJ2-5,TRBV5-1,few,TRBD1,CASSPRGTDQETQYF,TGCGCCAGCAGCCCGAGGGGGACAGATCAAGAGACCCAGTACTTC
TRBJ2-1,TRBV27,NA,TRBD1,CASSSYRDRGVRSYNEQFF,TGTGCCAGCAGTTCATACCGGGACAGGGGCGTTAGATCCTACAATGAGCAGTTCTTC
TRBJ1-6,TRBV7-2,NA,TRBD1,CASSSQGNDSPLHF,TGTGCCAGCAGCTCACAGGGGAACGATTCACCCCTCCACTTT
TRBJ1-2,TRBV4-3,few,TRBD1,CASSQDLVGGGYGYTF,TGCGCCAGCAGCCAAGATCTGGTAGGGGGCGGATATGGCTACACCTTC
TRBJ1-5,TRBV11-2,NA,NA,CASSLHSGGSNQPQHF,TGTGCCAGCAGCTTACATTCTGGCGGGAGCAATCAGCCCCAGCATTTT
TRBJ1-3,TRBV6-5,few,NA,CASSYGELGNTIYF,TGTGCCAGCAGTTATGGGGAGTTGGGAAACACCATATATTTT
TRBJ2-5,TRBV28,few,TRBD2,CCSAGTRETQYF,TGTTGCTCGGCGGGGACTAGAGAGACCCAGTACTTC
TRBJ1-1,TRBV30,few,NA,CAWQDTDTEAFF,TGTGCCTGGCAAGACACAGACACTGAAGCTTTCTTT
TRBJ2-7,TRBV6-1,NA,NA,CASRPPTGIYEQYF,TGTGCCAGCAGGCCCCCGACAGGAATCTACGAGCAGTACTTC
TRBJ1-2,TRBV10-3,NA,NA,CAISESVLNGYTF,TGTGCCATCAGTGAGTCTGTGTTAAATGGCTACACCTTC
TRBJ1-5,TRBV28,few,TRBD1,CASSSTDRDQPQHF,TGTGCCAGCAGTTCTACCGACAGGGACCAGCCCCAGCATTTT
TRBJ2-2,TRBV7-8,few,TRBD1,CASSSAGGPNTGELFF,TGTGCCAGCAGCTCTGCAGGGGGCCCGAACACCGGGGAGCTGTTTTTT
TRBJ1-1,TRBV9,NA,NA,CASSVASRGNTEAFF,TGTGCCAGCAGCGTAGCTAGCAGGGGTAACACTGAAGCTTTCTTT
TRBJ1-5,TRBV15,few,TRBD1,CATSRAAGGRYSNQPQHF,TGTGCCACCAGCAGAGCGGCAGGGGGAAGGTATAGCAATCAGCCCCAGCATTTT